The 28 T cell receptor beta chains below all came from one sample that was sequenced in a study of T cell responses to AZD1222 COVID-19 vaccine. Only in-frame clones appear in the TCRdb table, and some are missing; sequencing was by immunoSEQ multiplex PCR. Of 180,000 or so clones in the sample, 94% were seen once. The sample in question was peripheral blood, obtained on day 0 of AZD1222 vaccination. The receptors were gathered from an adult in good health.

The chain carries TRBV9 and TRBJ2-2; D uncertain. V was trimmed by 5 bases and J by 0 bases, leaving 11 bases between them. In germline, CDR1 is SGDLS, CDR2 YYNGEE. The CDR3 has 15 amino acids. CDR3 sequence reads: CASSNQRANTGELFF. In nucleotides, the CDR3 is TGTGCCAGCAGTAATCAGAGAGCGAACACCGGGGAGCTGTTTTTT.

The chain employs TRBV15 and TRBJ1-2; D remains unclear. The germline V and J ends were trimmed by 3 bases and 8 bases, with 13 bases remaining between them. This CDR3 is 13 amino acids long. The germline V gene encodes CDR1 LNHNV and CDR2 YYDKDF (reference sequence). CDR3: CATSRTRIKGYTF. CDR3 in DNA: TGTGCCACCAGCAGGACGCGGATCAAGGGCTACACCTTC. The full variable domain, its missing parts supplied by reference TRBV15 and TRBJ1-2, is DAMVIQNPRYQVTQFGKPVTLSCSQTLNHNVMYWYQQKSSQAPKLLFHYYDKDFNNEADTPDNFQSRRPNTSFCFLDIRSPGLGDTAMYLCATSRTRIKGYTFGSGTRLTVV.

This rearrangement joins TRBV15 to TRBJ1-4; tentative D call: TRBD1 (5 bases). Germline V gene data show CDR1 as LNHNV and CDR2 as YYDKDF (reference sequence). Trimming took 0 bases from V and 8 from J, leaving 10 bases between them. The CDR3 length is 14 residues. The CDR3 DNA follows: TGTGCCACCAGCAGAGATTGGGGGGTAGAAAAACTGTTTTTT. Protein product: CATSRDWGVEKLFF.

The chain uses TRBV9 and TRBJ1-2, with D tentatively TRBD1 (5 bases). CDR1 is SGDLS, CDR2 YYNGEE, per germline. This CDR3 spans 14 amino acids. Trimming took 5 bases from V and 3 from J, leaving 14 bases between them. CDR3 loop: CASRGSGWDYGYTF. The CDR3 DNA sequence: TGTGCCAGCAGGGGGTCAGGGTGGGACTATGGCTACACCTTC.

The chain joins TRBV25-1 to TRBJ2-3; possibly TRBD1 for D (5 bases). Germline loops: CDR1 MGHDK, CDR2 SYGVNS. The V end lost 1 base, the J end lost 1 base, and 9 bases lay between the germline ends. This CDR3 is 15 amino acids long. The CDR3: CASSEWGVRTDTQYF. Written as DNA, the CDR3 is TGTGCCAGCAGTGAATGGGGCGTCCGCACAGATACGCAGTATTTT.

This chain connects TRBV7-9 to TRBJ1-1; perhaps TRBD1 as D (5 bases). The CDR3 runs to 15 residues. Germline CDR1 SEHNR, CDR2 FQNEAQ (reference sequence). V was shortened by 5 bases and J by 4 bases, with 17 bases between the two germline ends. The CDR3 region is CASSILGVQSTEAFF. DNA for the CDR3: TGTGCCAGCAGCATTTTGGGGGTGCAGTCCACTGAAGCTTTCTTT.

V usage is TRBV25-1 and J usage is TRBJ2-6; tentative D call: TRBD1 (6 bases). Germline CDR1 reads MGHDK; CDR2 reads SYGVNS. The V end lost 5 bases, the J end lost 0 bases, and 8 bases lay between the germline ends. The CDR3 loop spans 15 amino acids. The CDR3 sequence is CASSLTGSGANVLTF. The CDR3, as DNA: TGTGCCAGCAGTTTGACAGGCTCTGGGGCCAACGTCCTGACTTTC.

This chain links TRBV27 with TRBJ1-5, with D uncertain. The V gene's germline CDR1 is MNHEY and CDR2 SMNVEV (reference sequence). This CDR3 is 13 amino acids long. Between the trimmed V and J ends, which lost 3 bases and 6 bases, there was a span of 9 bases. Here the CDR3 DNA reads TGTGCCAGCAGTTTGGACGCCGGTCAGCCCCAGCATTTT. It codes for CASSLDAGQPQHF.

The CDR3 reads CASSSPGAVGSSYNEQFF. CDR3 in DNA: TGTGCCAGCAGCTCTCCCGGAGCGGTTGGAAGCTCCTACAATGAGCAGTTCTTC. This chain connects TRBV3-1 (or the pseudogene TRBV3-2) to TRBJ2-1; a weak D match, TRBD2 (5 bases). Per germline, CDR1 LGHDT and CDR2 YNNKEL (reference sequence). V shed 5 bases and J shed 0 bases, with 20 bases lying between them. The CDR3 is 18 amino acids.

The chain is built from TRBV18 and TRBJ2-5; a weak D match, TRBD2 (5 bases). This CDR3 is built from 14 residues. Germline V CDR1 and CDR2: KGHSH, LQKENI. V was trimmed by 5 bases and J by 5 bases, leaving 15 bases between them. The CDR3: CASSSRPKRETQYF. Written as DNA, the CDR3 is TGTGCCAGCTCATCCCGCCCTAAGCGGGAGACCCAGTACTTC.

The rearrangement uses TRBV12-3 or TRBV12-4 and TRBJ2-5; D unclear. The CDR3 has 13 amino acids. Trimming took off 5 bases at V and 5 bases at J, with 12 bases between the two ends. The chain's CDR3 is CASSLSREETQYF. The CDR3 DNA is TGTGCCAGCAGTCTTTCTAGAGAGGAGACCCAGTACTTC.

The chain links TRBV27 to TRBJ1-1; possible D gene TRBD1, 6 bases. V was pared by 6 bases and J by 1 base, with 15 bases between. Germline V gene sequence: CDR1 MNHEY, CDR2 SMNVEV (reference sequence). The CDR3 has 15 residues. The CDR3 spells CASSPLAGANTEAFF. CDR3 nucleotides: TGTGCCAGCAGCCCCTTAGCAGGGGCGAACACTGAAGCTTTCTTT.

The chain is built from TRBV7-9 and TRBJ1-4, with TRBD1 as a possible D gene (5 bases). Trimming shortened V by 5 bases and J by 3 bases, and 10 bases separated the two germline ends. Per the germline V gene, CDR1 is SEHNR and CDR2 is FQNEAQ (reference sequence). The CDR3 totals 14 residues. DNA of the CDR3: TGTGCCAGCAGCCCAGGGACCTCTAATGAAAAACTGTTTTTT. Translated, it gives CASSPGTSNEKLFF.

This chain uses TRBV13 with TRBJ1-2; D unclear. V was trimmed by 5 bases and J by 5 bases, leaving 9 bases between them. The CDR3 has 12 residues. Germline-derived CDR1 and CDR2 are PRHDT and FYEKMQ (reference sequence). The CDR3 loop reads CASSLGPYGYTF. The CDR3 nucleotides are TGTGCCAGCAGCCTCGGACCGTATGGCTACACCTTC.

This rearrangement joins TRBV14 to TRBJ1-3; no clear D. This CDR3 is 15 amino acids long. Trimming took 5 bases from V and 0 from J, leaving 11 bases between them. The V gene's germline CDR1 is SGHDN and CDR2 FVKESK. DNA of the CDR3: TGTGCCAGCAGCGGTATGTCGTACTCTGGAAACACCATATATTTT. It is translated as CASSGMSYSGNTIYF.

The chain carries TRBV19 and TRBJ2-7, with D perhaps being TRBD1 or TRBD2 (5 bases each). V was clipped by 7 bases and J by 0 bases, with 13 bases between them. Germline-derived CDR1 and CDR2 are LNHDA and SQIVND (reference sequence). The CDR3 covers 14 residues. CDR3 bases: TGTGCCAGTACCGGGACCGCGAGCTCCTACGAGCAGTACTTC. Translation: CASTGTASSYEQYF.

The chain links TRBV10-2 to TRBJ1-4, with TRBD1 matching 7 bases. This CDR3 comprises 14 residues. The germline CDR1 and CDR2 sequences are WSHSY and SAAADI. Trimming removed 8 bases from V and 4 bases from J; junction bases left unmatched: 7. The CDR3 region has the DNA TGCGCCAGCCGAAGGACAGGAGGTAATGAAAAACTGTTTTTT. This translates into CASRRTGGNEKLFF.

The chain combines TRBV29-1 with TRBJ2-1; no clear D gene. Germline values: CDR1 SQVTM, CDR2 ANQGSEA. V was trimmed by 5 bases and J by 9 bases, leaving 14 bases between them. The CDR3 has 12 amino acids. The CDR3: CSVQQRSAEQFF. In nucleotides, the CDR3 is TGCAGCGTTCAGCAAAGGTCCGCTGAGCAGTTCTTC.

The V and J genes are TRBV11-2 and TRBJ2-3, with 9 bases matching TRBD1. Germline V gene data show CDR1 as SGHAT and CDR2 as FQNNGV. V shed 5 bases, J shed 4 bases, and the junction held 4 bases outside the gene matches. This CDR3 is 14 amino acids long. The CDR3 is CASSTRQGADTQYF. Here the CDR3 DNA reads TGTGCCAGCAGCACAAGACAGGGGGCAGATACGCAGTATTTT. Filled out from reference TRBV11-2 and TRBJ2-3, the complete variable domain reads EAGVAQSPRYKIIEKRQSVAFWCNPISGHATLYWYQQILGQGPKLLIQFQNNGVVDDSQLPKDRFSAERLKGVDSTLKIQPAKLEDSAVYLCASSTRQGADTQYFGPGTRLTVL.

V gene TRBV2 combines with J gene TRBJ1-1; the D gene is possibly TRBD1 (6 bases). Germline V CDR1 and CDR2: SNHLY, FYNNEI. CDR3 length: 14 residues. Trimming removed 8 bases from V and 0 bases from J, with 13 bases in between. The DNA for the CDR3 is TGTGCCAGCGCTAGGGACATACTGAACACTGAAGCTTTCTTT. This codes for CASARDILNTEAFF.

The V gene is TRBV5-4, the J gene TRBJ2-1; TRBD2 agrees at 8 bases. Looked up from germline, CDR1 is SGHNT and CDR2 is YYREEE (reference sequence). With V trimmed by 4 bases and J by 0 bases, 6 bases remained unmatched. The CDR3 has 16 amino acids. The CDR3 spells CASSPLTSGSYNEQFF. The CDR3 DNA reads TGTGCCAGCAGCCCACTTACTAGCGGCTCCTACAATGAGCAGTTCTTC.

The V gene is TRBV6-5, the J gene TRBJ2-1; unclear D gene. Germline CDR1 reads MNHEY; CDR2 reads SVGAGI. Trimming cost V 5 bases and J 9 bases, with 20 bases left between them. The CDR3 contains 15 residues. CDR3 sequence reads: CASSTIRALNSEQFF. As DNA, the CDR3 is TGTGCCAGCAGTACAATTCGGGCCCTGAATAGTGAGCAGTTCTTC.

The chain employs TRBV3-1 (or the pseudogene TRBV3-2) and TRBJ2-6, with no clear D. This CDR3 has 19 amino acids. V was shortened by 3 bases and J by 4 bases, with 22 bases between the two germline ends. Per the germline V gene, CDR1 is LGHDT and CDR2 is YNNKEL (reference sequence). The CDR3 protein is CASSHDSQYPELGANVLTF. CDR3 coding DNA: TGTGCCAGCAGCCACGACTCCCAATACCCCGAATTGGGGGCCAACGTCCTGACTTTC.

This clone was observed a single time. This chain joins TRBV9 and TRBJ1-5, with D possibly TRBD1 on 5 matching bases. V was trimmed by 3 bases and J by 3 bases, leaving 10 bases between them. The CDR3 loop spans 14 amino acids. The V gene's germline CDR1 is SGDLS and CDR2 YYNGEE. CDR3 loop: CASSDRQHNQPQHF. CDR3 bases: TGTGCCAGCAGCGACCGACAGCACAATCAGCCCCAGCATTTT.

The chain combines TRBV2 with TRBJ1-2, with 9 bases matching TRBD1. V lost 0 bases to trimming and J lost 8 bases; unmatched junction nucleotides: 10. This CDR3 has 16 amino acids. Germline V gene data show CDR1 as SNHLY and CDR2 as FYNNEI. DNA of the CDR3: TGTGCCAGCAGTGAAGCGCTTCGGGACAGGGTGCAAGGCTACACCTTC. Encoded protein: CASSEALRDRVQGYTF.

The chain carries TRBV19 and TRBJ2-1; D is possibly TRBD1 (5 bases). Trimming stripped 4 bases from V and 8 bases from J, with 9 bases between. Germline-derived CDR1 and CDR2 are LNHDA and SQIVND (reference sequence). CDR3 length: 12 residues. The CDR3 sequence: CASSTQGYEQFF. Written as DNA, the CDR3 is TGTGCCAGTAGTACCCAGGGCTATGAGCAGTTCTTC.

This clone was counted once. The V gene is TRBV7-3, the J gene TRBJ2-1; 11 bases align to TRBD2. Per germline, CDR1 SGHTA and CDR2 FQGTGA. This CDR3 has 17 residues. V dropped 0 bases and J dropped 2; count of bases not matched to a gene: 3. CDR3 in amino acids: CASSLTLLAGAYNEQFF. CDR3 nucleotide sequence: TGTGCCAGCAGCTTAACGTTACTAGCGGGGGCCTACAATGAGCAGTTCTTC.

This chain joins TRBV4-1 and TRBJ1-2, with TRBD1 matching 8 bases. The CDR3 extends over 15 amino acids. Unmatched junction bases numbered 6, after V lost 4 bases and J lost 2 bases. The germline CDR1 and CDR2 sequences are MGHRA and YSYEKL. The CDR3 DNA sequence: TGCGCCAGCAGCCTGTACGGGGACAGGAACTATGGCTACACCTTC. Encoded protein: CASSLYGDRNYGYTF.